This record concerns one TCR beta chain sequence. The second PCR ran roughly 6 to 11 cycles with a sample-barcoded 5' primer and J-beta primers. Each CDR3 protein is one row after TCRdb ran MiXCR on the 5' RACE reads. Found here are about 1.5 million distinct CDR3 sequences, around two fifths of them singletons; the top ten hold roughly 8.2%. Germline V gene sequence: CDR1 DFQATT, CDR2 SNEGSKA (reference sequence). The CDR3 spans 14 residues. The junction had 11 bases not matched to a gene; V was cut back by 5 bases and J by 4 bases. The data belong to a study of blood T cells in healthy people across ages.

The sample taken for sequencing was blood. This chain uses TRBV20-1 with TRBJ2-7, with TRBD1 identical over 7 bases. This sequence was found in a woman aged 18 to 35 in good health. In DNA form, the CDR3 reads TGCAGTGCTTCTCGGTACAGGGGATCGTACGAGCAGTACTTC. Its translation: CSASRYRGSYEQYF.